Listed below are T cell receptor beta chains from one sample, sequenced in a study of blood T cell repertoires in COVID-19. TCRdb's table, derived via immunoSEQ multiplex PCR, lists solely in-frame clones and lacks some. The sample lists about 290,000 clones, around four fifths occurring once. Material for sequencing was peripheral blood. These receptors all stem from a woman aged 45-60 years with active or convalescent COVID-19. CDR3s include the opening cysteine and the closing phenylalanine or tryptophan. The order of the fields is D gene, clone size, J gene, V gene, CDR3 DNA, CDR3 protein. The D gene is left open where the match is weak. Clone size is shown for a subset of rows, as once, few, many or a class of expanded clone.

D gene: NA; clone size: few; J gene: TRBJ1-1; V gene: TRBV9; CDR3 DNA: TGTGCCAGCAGCCCAACCATCCAGGCAGGGACTGAAGCTTTCTTT; CDR3 protein: CASSPTIQAGTEAFF
D gene: NA; clone size: NA; J gene: TRBJ2-7; V gene: TRBV5-6; CDR3 DNA: TGTGCCAGCAGCATAACACCTACCGGGGAGCAGTACTTC; CDR3 protein: CASSITPTGEQYF
D gene: TRBD2; clone size: NA; J gene: TRBJ2-2; V gene: TRBV5-4; CDR3 DNA: TGTGCCAGCAGCCCCGGGACTAGCGGGATATCCGGGGAGCTGTTTTTT; CDR3 protein: CASSPGTSGISGELFF
D gene: NA; clone size: NA; J gene: TRBJ2-1; V gene: TRBV19; CDR3 DNA: TGTGCCAGTAGTCCTCGTTACAATGAGCAGTTCTTC; CDR3 protein: CASSPRYNEQFF
D gene: TRBD2; clone size: NA; J gene: TRBJ2-1; V gene: TRBV27; CDR3 DNA: TGTGCCAGCACCAGGACTAGGCTCTCGAATGAGCAGTTCTTC; CDR3 protein: CASTRTRLSNEQFF
D gene: NA; clone size: NA; J gene: TRBJ1-1; V gene: TRBV6-6; CDR3 DNA: TGTGCCAGCAGCGACAGGCCCCGAGAAACTGAAGCTTTCTTT; CDR3 protein: CASSDRPRETEAFF
D gene: NA; clone size: NA; J gene: TRBJ1-6; V gene: TRBV28; CDR3 DNA: TGTGCCAGCAGTTCATATCTGATCAGGGTATTAAATTCACCCCTCCACTTT; CDR3 protein: CASSSYLIRVLNSPLHF
D gene: TRBD2; clone size: NA; J gene: TRBJ2-7; V gene: TRBV7-2; CDR3 DNA: TGTGCCAGCAGCTTAGAGAGCGGGAGCGAGCAGTACTTC; CDR3 protein: CASSLESGSEQYF
D gene: TRBD2; clone size: NA; J gene: TRBJ2-7; V gene: TRBV7-9; CDR3 DNA: TGTGCCAGCAGCACCCTCGGGGGGGAATACGAGCAGTACTTC; CDR3 protein: CASSTLGGEYEQYF
D gene: TRBD1; clone size: once; J gene: TRBJ2-1; V gene: TRBV6-5; CDR3 DNA: TGTGCCAGCAGTTACTGGGGACAGGGGGCTGATGAGCAGTTCTTC; CDR3 protein: CASSYWGQGADEQFF
D gene: NA; clone size: NA; J gene: TRBJ2-3; V gene: TRBV7-2; CDR3 DNA: TGTGCCAGCAGCTTACCCCTAGCGCCAGATACGCAGTATTTT; CDR3 protein: CASSLPLAPDTQYF
D gene: NA; clone size: NA; J gene: TRBJ2-1; V gene: TRBV2; CDR3 DNA: TGTGCCAGCGGGGGGTGGGATTCGAACAATGAGCAGTTCTTC; CDR3 protein: CASGGWDSNNEQFF
D gene: NA; clone size: NA; J gene: TRBJ1-1; V gene: TRBV7-9; CDR3 DNA: TGTGCCAGCAGCTTTTCGGAGGAGACTGAAGCTTTCTTT; CDR3 protein: CASSFSEETEAFF
D gene: NA; clone size: NA; J gene: TRBJ2-1; V gene: TRBV3-1/TRBV3-2; CDR3 DNA: TGTGCCAGCAGCCAAGCATCCAATGAGCAGTTCTTC; CDR3 protein: CASSQASNEQFF
D gene: NA; clone size: NA; J gene: TRBJ1-1; V gene: TRBV3-1/TRBV3-2; CDR3 DNA: TGTGCCAGCAGGGTACGACAGAACACTGAAGCTTTCTTT; CDR3 protein: CASRVRQNTEAFF
D gene: TRBD1; clone size: NA; J gene: TRBJ1-6; V gene: TRBV11-2; CDR3 DNA: TGTGCCAGCAGCTCATACCGGGACAGGGCTTCACCCCTCCACTTT; CDR3 protein: CASSSYRDRASPLHF
D gene: NA; clone size: NA; J gene: TRBJ1-2; V gene: TRBV6-5; CDR3 DNA: TGTGCCAGCGTCCTTTCAGGGACTCGACGGGGCTACACCTTC; CDR3 protein: CASVLSGTRRGYTF
D gene: TRBD2; clone size: NA; J gene: TRBJ2-1; V gene: TRBV9; CDR3 DNA: TGTGCCAGCAGCATTAGCGGGAGGGCGGTCTACAATGAGCAGTTCTTC; CDR3 protein: CASSISGRAVYNEQFF
D gene: NA; clone size: NA; J gene: TRBJ2-1; V gene: TRBV20-1; CDR3 DNA: TGCAGTGCTAGTAGAGACAGGGAGCAGTTCTTC; CDR3 protein: CSASRDREQFF
D gene: NA; clone size: NA; J gene: TRBJ1-2; V gene: TRBV7-9; CDR3 DNA: TGTGCCAGCAGTGCTTTTGGGGGGAGCTATGGCTACACCTTC; CDR3 protein: CASSAFGGSYGYTF
D gene: NA; clone size: NA; J gene: TRBJ2-3; V gene: TRBV19; CDR3 DNA: TGTGCCAGTAGTATTTCACGAGGCACAGATACGCAGTATTTT; CDR3 protein: CASSISRGTDTQYF
D gene: NA; clone size: NA; J gene: TRBJ1-4; V gene: TRBV19; CDR3 DNA: TGTGCCAGTAGTATGGGGCAGGGTGGTAATGAAAAACTGTTTTTT; CDR3 protein: CASSMGQGGNEKLFF
D gene: TRBD2; clone size: NA; J gene: TRBJ2-1; V gene: TRBV4-1; CDR3 DNA: TGCGCCAGCAGCCACGTAGGAGGGAGGGGTTACAATGAGCAGTTCTTC; CDR3 protein: CASSHVGGRGYNEQFF
D gene: NA; clone size: NA; J gene: TRBJ1-4; V gene: TRBV5-1; CDR3 DNA: TGCGCCAGCAGCTTGACCAGGGGATCTACTAATGAAAAACTGTTTTTT; CDR3 protein: CASSLTRGSTNEKLFF
D gene: NA; clone size: NA; J gene: TRBJ1-2; V gene: TRBV11-2; CDR3 DNA: TGTGCCAGCAGCTTATATTCTCGGGATGGCTACACCTTC; CDR3 protein: CASSLYSRDGYTF
D gene: TRBD2; clone size: NA; J gene: TRBJ2-5; V gene: TRBV3-1/TRBV3-2; CDR3 DNA: TGTGCCAGCAGCCCCGGACTAGCGGGAGGGTACCAAGAGACCCAGTACTTC; CDR3 protein: CASSPGLAGGYQETQYF
D gene: TRBD2; clone size: NA; J gene: TRBJ2-7; V gene: TRBV11-2; CDR3 DNA: TGTGCCAGCAGCCAAAAAGCCCAACTAGCGACCAGAACCTACGAGCAGTACTTC; CDR3 protein: CASSQKAQLATRTYEQYF